These T cell receptor beta chains were read from a single sample in a study of T cell responses to AZD1222 COVID-19 vaccine. Measured with immunoSEQ multiplex PCR; TCRdb has only the in-frame clones, and not every one. Of around 130,000 clones in the sample, roughly 87% are singletons; the top ten hold about 9.5%. The specimen was peripheral blood, collected 28 days after the second AZD1222 dose. These receptors were collected from an adult who received the AZD1222 COVID-19 vaccine. Both conserved end residues are part of each CDR3. A D gene is named only where the DNA matches it firmly. Clone size is not always given. Where it is, it says once, few, many or a class for expanded clones.

CASSLGTVETQYF | TGTGCCAGCAGTCTGGGGACAGTCGAGACCCAGTACTTC | TRBV28 | . | TRBJ2-5 | TRBD1
CASSIRLTDTQYF | TGTGCCAGTAGTATACGTCTCACAGATACGCAGTATTTT | TRBV19 | . | TRBJ2-3 | .
CAWSLQWGTGPEAFF | TGTGCCTGGAGCCTCCAATGGGGGACAGGCCCTGAAGCTTTCTTT | TRBV30 | . | TRBJ1-1 | TRBD1
CASSISINNEQFF | TGTGCCAGTAGTATCTCCATCAACAATGAGCAGTTCTTC | TRBV19 | few | TRBJ2-1 | .
CASSQGGWGHTEAFF | TGCGCCAGCAGCCAAGGGGGGTGGGGTCACACTGAAGCTTTCTTT | TRBV4-3 | . | TRBJ1-1 | .
CASRRTVLSYNEQFF | TGTGCCAGCAGGAGGACGGTGCTTTCCTACAATGAGCAGTTCTTC | TRBV2 | . | TRBJ2-1 | .
CASSQTDRPYNEQFF | TGTGCCAGCAGCCAGACGGACAGACCCTACAATGAGCAGTTCTTC | TRBV3-1/TRBV3-2 | . | TRBJ2-1 | .
CASSFDSSGSGNEQFF | TGTGCCAGCAGTTTCGACTCTAGCGGGAGTGGCAATGAGCAGTTCTTC | TRBV27 | . | TRBJ2-1 | TRBD2
CATSSRTGTLNYGYTF | TGTGCCACCAGCTCTCGGACAGGAACCCTTAACTATGGCTACACCTTC | TRBV15 | . | TRBJ1-2 | TRBD1
CASSRTSGGPETQYF | TGTGCCAGCAGTCGGACTAGCGGGGGGCCGGAGACCCAGTACTTC | TRBV21-1 | . | TRBJ2-5 | .
CASSPQTGRTEAFF | TGTGCCAGCAGCCCCCAGACAGGGAGAACTGAAGCTTTCTTT | TRBV11-2 | . | TRBJ1-1 | TRBD1
CASSLPGTGNEKLFF | TGTGCCAGCAGCCTCCCAGGGACAGGGAATGAAAAACTGTTTTTT | TRBV6-6 | . | TRBJ1-4 | TRBD1
CASSLGTGLYGYTF | TGTGCCAGCAGCTTAGGGACAGGGTTGTATGGCTACACCTTC | TRBV7-9 | . | TRBJ1-2 | TRBD1
CASSLSRTGRNEQFF | TGTGCCAGCAGCTTATCACGGACAGGGAGAAATGAGCAGTTCTTC | TRBV11-3 | . | TRBJ2-1 | TRBD1
CASSPRGGTEQYF | TGTGCCAGCAGCCCACGGGGTGGTACCGAGCAGTACTTC | TRBV7-2 | . | TRBJ2-7 | .
CASSLRTGGVTNTGELFF | TGTGCCAGCAGCTTGAGGACAGGGGGAGTAACGAACACCGGGGAGCTGTTTTTT | TRBV5-5 | . | TRBJ2-2 | TRBD1
CASSLVLPGGDEQFF | TGTGCCAGCAGCTTAGTCCTCCCGGGAGGAGATGAGCAGTTCTTC | TRBV7-6 | . | TRBJ2-1 | TRBD2
CAWSPTGNQPQHF | TGTGCCTGGAGTCCAACAGGGAATCAGCCCCAGCATTTT | TRBV30 | . | TRBJ1-5 | .